Presented here are 22 T cell receptor beta chains from one specimen sequenced in a study of early T cells in non-severe SARS-CoV-2 infection. TCRdb itself ran the 5' RACE reads through MiXCR, one entry per CDR3 protein. This table has over 25,000 distinct CDR3 sequences, less than 7.5% appearing once. Sequenced: whole blood. The receptors come from an adult who was a healthcare worker with PCR-confirmed SARS-CoV-2 infection or an uninfected control (not recorded which).

With respect to this clonotype: A read error may be the cause here, since a much bigger clone is one base away. The chain uses TRBV20-1 and TRBJ1-5; TRBD1 might be the D (5 bases). Germline lookup yields CDR1 DFQATT and CDR2 SNEGSKA (reference sequence). The CDR3 covers 13 residues. Between the trimmed V and J ends, which lost 3 bases and 8 bases, there was a span of 14 bases. The CDR3 reads CSASYLGGKPQHF. The CDR3 DNA is TGCAGTGCTAGCTACCTTGGGGGTAAGCCCCAGCATTTT.

This clonotype has a handful of counts. V is TRBV5-1 and J is TRBJ2-7; 11 bases line up with TRBD2. With 7 bases clipped from V and 1 base from J, the junction kept 4 bases outside the gene matches. Germline loops: CDR1 SGHRS, CDR2 YFSETQ. The CDR3 spans 14 residues. CDR3 nucleotides: TGCGCCAGCTCAACTAGCGGGGGTTCCTACGAGCAGTACTTC. It codes for CASSTSGGSYEQYF.

This clonotype was counted at least ten times. The V call is TRBV7-2, the J call TRBJ2-5, with D tentatively TRBD1 or TRBD2 (6 bases each). V was shortened by 3 bases and J by 4 bases, with 12 bases between the two germline ends. CDR1 and CDR2 from the germline V gene are SGHTA and FQGNSA. CDR3 length equals 14 residues. CDR3 in amino acids: CASSFRRGLETQYF. The CDR3, as DNA: TGTGCCAGCAGCTTCCGACGGGGGCTAGAGACCCAGTACTTC.

This clonotype was seen repeatedly, ten times or more. The chain employs TRBV10-2 and TRBJ2-2; 9 nucleotides align to TRBD2. CDR1 is WSHSY and CDR2 is SAAADI in the germline V gene. Trimming took 5 bases from V and 5 from J; bases not matched to a gene: 3. This CDR3 is built from 14 residues. CDR3 protein: CASSPTSGTGELFF. CDR3 bases: TGCGCCAGCAGTCCTACTAGCGGGACCGGGGAGCTGTTTTTT.

The rearrangement uses TRBV7-9 and TRBJ2-6, with D possibly TRBD1 on 6 matching bases. V was trimmed by 5 bases and J by 4 bases, leaving 12 bases between them. The CDR3 sequence is 15 residues long. Germline lookup yields CDR1 SEHNR and CDR2 FQNEAQ (reference sequence). The CDR3 here is CASSLWGLGANVLTF. The CDR3 DNA is TGTGCCAGCAGCCTCTGGGGGCTGGGGGCCAACGTCCTGACTTTC.

This clonotype was detected many times. The chain employs TRBV7-8 and TRBJ2-1; 7 nucleotides align to TRBD1. The CDR3 extends over 15 amino acids. Losses at the gene ends were 5 bases for V and 4 bases for J; bases not matched to a gene: 8. The germline CDR1 and CDR2 sequences are SGHVS and FQNEAQ. CDR3 DNA: TGTGCCAGCAGCCCTAGAGGGACAGAATACAATGAGCAGTTCTTC. This sequence encodes CASSPRGTEYNEQFF.

This chain connects TRBV10-2 to TRBJ1-1; a possible D gene is TRBD1 (5 bases). The CDR3 consists of 12 residues. Germline values: CDR1 WSHSY, CDR2 SAAADI. V was trimmed by 4 bases and J by 4 bases, leaving 7 bases between them. The CDR3 DNA sequence: TGCGCCAGCAGTGTAAGGGGCACTGAAGCTTTCTTT. This encodes CASSVRGTEAFF.

The rearrangement uses TRBV27 and TRBJ2-7; 7 nucleotides line up with TRBD1. Germline loops: CDR1 MNHEY, CDR2 SMNVEV (reference sequence). This CDR3 region has 11 residues. The CDR3 spells CASRSLGQLAV. CDR3 DNA sequence: TGTGCCAGCAGGTCCTTGGGACAGCTGGCGGTC.

This clonotype was detected many times. The chain couples TRBV20-1 to TRBJ1-5; 7 bases fit TRBD1. Trimming cost V 6 bases and J 7 bases; bases outside gene matches: 12. CDR1 is DFQATT and CDR2 is SNEGSKA in the germline V gene (reference sequence). The CDR3 has 14 amino acids. As DNA, the CDR3 is TGCAGTGCCCCGGTTGCAGGGGGACGACAGCCCCAGCATTTT. Protein sequence: CSAPVAGGRQPQHF.

Ten or more counts support this clonotype. Written as DNA, the CDR3 is TGCAGTGCTAGGGAGATCAGGACAGGGGCGAATTCACCCCTCCACTTT. Translating gives CSAREIRTGANSPLHF. The genes are TRBV20-1 and TRBJ1-6, with 9 positions matching TRBD1. Germline V CDR1 and CDR2: DFQATT, SNEGSKA (reference sequence). V trimming: 3 bases; J trimming: 7 bases; junction bases outside the gene matches: 10. The CDR3 length is 16 residues.

This clonotype was counted only a few times. V gene TRBV2 combines with J gene TRBJ1-1; tentative D call: TRBD1 (6 bases). The CDR3 loop spans 13 amino acids. Trimming took 3 bases from V and 2 from J, leaving 7 bases between them. Germline CDR1 SNHLY, CDR2 FYNNEI. This chain's CDR3 is CASSEDRNTEAFF. The DNA for the CDR3 is TGTGCCAGCAGTGAGGACAGAAACACTGAAGCTTTCTTT.

This clonotype was detected many times. The chain employs TRBV5-5 and TRBJ1-4; D perhaps matches TRBD1 (5 bases). Germline CDR1 is SGHKS and CDR2 is YYEKEE (reference sequence). V dropped 3 bases and J dropped 0 bases, with 9 bases sitting between them. The CDR3 sequence is 15 residues long. The CDR3: CASSWDLPTNEKLFF. DNA of the CDR3: TGTGCCAGCAGCTGGGACCTTCCAACTAATGAAAAACTGTTTTTT.

This clonotype was found a few times. The chain combines TRBV7-2 with TRBJ1-5; D gene uncertain. Trimming shortened V by 4 bases and J by 1 base, and 14 bases separated the two germline ends. CDR1 and CDR2 (germline): SGHTA, FQGNSA. The CDR3 contains 16 residues. CDR3 nucleotide sequence: TGTGCCAGCAGCTCTCTGGATGAGTGGAGCAATCAGCCCCAGCATTTT. Protein sequence: CASSSLDEWSNQPQHF.

In this sample, this clonotype turned up many times. The chain carries TRBV4-1 and TRBJ1-2; 7 positions match TRBD1. The CDR3 extends over 17 amino acids. With 1 base clipped from V and 0 bases from J, the junction kept 8 bases outside the gene matches. In germline, CDR1 is MGHRA, CDR2 YSYEKL. The CDR3: CASSQGLGGEANYGYTF. Written as DNA, the CDR3 is TGCGCCAGCAGCCAAGGGTTAGGGGGCGAAGCTAACTATGGCTACACCTTC.

This sequence joins TRBV20-1 and TRBJ2-3; weak D call: TRBD2 (6 bases). The V and J ends lost 1 base and 11 bases respectively, with 16 bases between them. The CDR3 is 13 residues long. CDR1 is DFQATT and CDR2 is SNEGSKA in the germline V gene (reference sequence). CDR3 in amino acids: CSARGPTGTLQYF. Here the CDR3 DNA reads TGCAGTGCTAGAGGTCCGACCGGGACTTTGCAGTATTTT.

Many counts were recorded for this clonotype. The chain links TRBV10-3 to TRBJ2-1, with 11 bases matching TRBD2. This CDR3 is built from 15 residues. CDR1 is ENHRY and CDR2 is SYGVKD in the germline V gene. Germline trimming cut 6 bases from V and 6 bases from J; bases unmatched to any gene: 7. The DNA of the CDR3 is TGTGCCATCAGCCTTAGCGGGGGGGCCTCCAATGAGCAGTTCTTC. It yields the protein CAISLSGGASNEQFF.

Sample share makes this clonotype medium-sized. The V gene is TRBV7-2, the J gene TRBJ1-1; D uncertain. The CDR3 extends over 14 amino acids. V lost 0 bases to trimming and J lost 0 bases, with 5 bases between them. The germline gives CDR1 SGHTA, CDR2 FQGNSA. The CDR3: CASSLASMNTEAFF. CDR3 sequence (DNA): TGTGCCAGCAGCTTAGCCAGTATGAACACTGAAGCTTTCTTT.

This clonotype has ten or more counts. The V gene is TRBV5-6, the J gene TRBJ2-3; 10 bases match TRBD2. CDR3 size: 16 residues. Germline assignment: CDR1 SGHDT and CDR2 YYEEEE. The V gene end was trimmed by 1 base and the J gene end by 2 bases; junction bases not matched to a gene: 4. The DNA of the CDR3 is TGTGCCAGCAGCTTGAGTCTAGCGGGGGTCACAGATACGCAGTATTTT. It translates to CASSLSLAGVTDTQYF.

This clonotype was seen at least ten times. This chain links TRBV7-7 with TRBJ2-5, with 9 nucleotides matching TRBD2. Germline CDR1 and CDR2: SSHAT and FNYEAQ (reference sequence). The CDR3 totals 17 residues. Unmatched junction bases numbered 15, after V lost 5 bases and J lost 5 bases. As DNA, the CDR3 is TGTGCCAGCAGCCCCCGGGGTAGCGGGGGAATGGGGGAGACCCAGTACTTC. This encodes CASSPRGSGGMGETQYF.

This clonotype was recorded many times. The V and J genes are TRBV29-1 and TRBJ1-5; 8 nucleotides line up with TRBD1. The CDR3 consists of 15 residues. CDR1 SQVTM and CDR2 ANQGSEA come from the germline V gene. Germline trimming cut 6 bases from V and 4 bases from J; bases unmatched to any gene: 11. The DNA of the CDR3 is TGCAGCGTCCCCGGCGGGACAGGCGATAATCAGCCCCAGCATTTT. This encodes CSVPGGTGDNQPQHF.

This clonotype was found many times. The gene calls are TRBV2 and TRBJ2-5; TRBD1 agrees at 9 bases. Germline lookup yields CDR1 SNHLY and CDR2 FYNNEI. The V gene end was trimmed by 8 bases and the J gene end by 2 bases; junction bases not matched to a gene: 6. The CDR3 spans 14 residues. The CDR3 bases are TGTGCCAGCTTGCGGGACAGGGATCAAGAGACCCAGTACTTC. This codes for CASLRDRDQETQYF.

This chain joins TRBV20-1 and TRBJ2-3; 8 nucleotides line up with TRBD2. Germline V gene data show CDR1 as DFQATT and CDR2 as SNEGSKA (reference sequence). Unmatched junction bases numbered 7, after V lost 2 bases and J lost 0 bases. This CDR3 comprises 16 residues. The CDR3 DNA reads TGCAGTGCTAGAAACCCTAAGCGGGGGAGCACAGATACGCAGTATTTT. Protein sequence: CSARNPKRGSTDTQYF.